The source of this TCR beta chain is a study of cytomegalovirus exposure and HLA in healthy donors. A word on this clone: Its antigen is currently unknown.

Whereas donors were nominally healthy upon sampling, unrecorded immune exposures were probable. The study ran its PCR with 60 Vbeta and 13 Jbeta primers. TCRdb's copy holds only in-frame clones and misses some; the assay was immunoSEQ multiplex PCR. The repertoire holds approximately 220,000 clones, with roughly 80% as singletons. Study-wide results and caveats: In an earlier analysis, most TCR beta V segments were productive about 87% or about 30% of the time. The authors listed approximately 160 TCR beta chains as cytomegalovirus-associated.

The sequence came from a girl under 18 in good health and CMV-seronegative. Sequencing was done on a sample of PBMCs.

The CDR3 reads CASSLYEGVTDTQYF. The CDR3 coding sequence is TGTGCCAGCAGCTTATATGAGGGTGTCACAGATACGCAGTATTTT. The chain joins TRBV7-9 to TRBJ2-3; a weak D match, TRBD2 (5 bases). CDR1 and CDR2 from the germline V gene are SEHNR and FQNEAQ (reference sequence). The CDR3 is made up of 15 amino acids. The germline V and J ends were trimmed by 2 bases and 2 bases, with 11 bases remaining between them. The whole variable domain, remainder taken from reference TRBV7-9 and TRBJ2-3, is DTGVSQNPRHKITKRGQNVTFRCDPISEHNRLYWYRQTLGQGPEFLTYFQNEAQLEKSRLLSDRFSAERPKGSFSTLEIQRTEQGDSAMYLCASSLYEGVTDTQYFGPGTRLTVL.